The clone carrying this T cell receptor beta chain was observed a few times. Its specificity is unknown. The data were taken from a study of siplizumab effects on memory and regulatory T cells. Overall study results and limits: There appeared to be greater diversity in naive T cells than in memory cells, and naive T cells seemed major contributors to the alloresponse. Unstimulated subset assignment was obtained for only a minor fraction of alloreactive clones.

TCR templates numbering about 10^5 were assayed per sample. The assay was immunoSEQ multiplex PCR, and TCRdb's table has in-frame clones only and misses some. Of about 63,000 clones listed, roughly 83% are singletons. Trimming took 8 bases from V and 4 from J; bases not matched to a gene: 12. Germline V gene lookup returns CDR1 SGHTA and CDR2 FQGNSA. This CDR3 has 15 residues. The source of this sequence is a human donor in good health. V is TRBV7-2 and J is TRBJ1-1; 8 bases align to TRBD1. Sequenced: memory CD4+ T cells sorted from blood. The CDR3 reads CASLPRTGPGTEAFF. CDR3 DNA: TGTGCCAGCTTACCCCGGACAGGGCCGGGCACTGAAGCTTTCTTT. The full variable domain, rest sourced from reference TRBV7-2 and TRBJ1-1, is GAGVSQSPSNKVTEKGKDVELRCDPISGHTALYWYRQSLGQGLEFLIYFQGNSAPDKSGLPSDRFSAERTGGSVSTLTIQRTQQEDSAVYLCASLPRTGPGTEAFFGQGTRLTVV.